This TCR beta chain derives from a study of blood T cell repertoires in COVID-19. Clones were read by immunoSEQ multiplex PCR, and TCRdb kept only the in-frame ones, dropping some. The sample shows tens of thousands of clones, approximately 85% of them seen only once. CDR3 length equals 17 residues. CDR1 is LGHNA and CDR2 is YNFKEQ in the germline V gene. V was pared by 0 bases and J by 5 bases, with 6 bases of the junction left unmatched. The sequence was obtained from a human donor with acute or convalescent COVID-19. The donor label of this sample is uncertain. The chain has TRBV4-2 and TRBJ2-5; 13 bases are a match to TRBD2. The sample was peripheral blood. CDR3 DNA sequence: TGTGCCAGCAGCCAAGACCCCGGGACTAGCGGGGTTGAGACCCAGTACTTC. Translating it yields CASSQDPGTSGVETQYF.